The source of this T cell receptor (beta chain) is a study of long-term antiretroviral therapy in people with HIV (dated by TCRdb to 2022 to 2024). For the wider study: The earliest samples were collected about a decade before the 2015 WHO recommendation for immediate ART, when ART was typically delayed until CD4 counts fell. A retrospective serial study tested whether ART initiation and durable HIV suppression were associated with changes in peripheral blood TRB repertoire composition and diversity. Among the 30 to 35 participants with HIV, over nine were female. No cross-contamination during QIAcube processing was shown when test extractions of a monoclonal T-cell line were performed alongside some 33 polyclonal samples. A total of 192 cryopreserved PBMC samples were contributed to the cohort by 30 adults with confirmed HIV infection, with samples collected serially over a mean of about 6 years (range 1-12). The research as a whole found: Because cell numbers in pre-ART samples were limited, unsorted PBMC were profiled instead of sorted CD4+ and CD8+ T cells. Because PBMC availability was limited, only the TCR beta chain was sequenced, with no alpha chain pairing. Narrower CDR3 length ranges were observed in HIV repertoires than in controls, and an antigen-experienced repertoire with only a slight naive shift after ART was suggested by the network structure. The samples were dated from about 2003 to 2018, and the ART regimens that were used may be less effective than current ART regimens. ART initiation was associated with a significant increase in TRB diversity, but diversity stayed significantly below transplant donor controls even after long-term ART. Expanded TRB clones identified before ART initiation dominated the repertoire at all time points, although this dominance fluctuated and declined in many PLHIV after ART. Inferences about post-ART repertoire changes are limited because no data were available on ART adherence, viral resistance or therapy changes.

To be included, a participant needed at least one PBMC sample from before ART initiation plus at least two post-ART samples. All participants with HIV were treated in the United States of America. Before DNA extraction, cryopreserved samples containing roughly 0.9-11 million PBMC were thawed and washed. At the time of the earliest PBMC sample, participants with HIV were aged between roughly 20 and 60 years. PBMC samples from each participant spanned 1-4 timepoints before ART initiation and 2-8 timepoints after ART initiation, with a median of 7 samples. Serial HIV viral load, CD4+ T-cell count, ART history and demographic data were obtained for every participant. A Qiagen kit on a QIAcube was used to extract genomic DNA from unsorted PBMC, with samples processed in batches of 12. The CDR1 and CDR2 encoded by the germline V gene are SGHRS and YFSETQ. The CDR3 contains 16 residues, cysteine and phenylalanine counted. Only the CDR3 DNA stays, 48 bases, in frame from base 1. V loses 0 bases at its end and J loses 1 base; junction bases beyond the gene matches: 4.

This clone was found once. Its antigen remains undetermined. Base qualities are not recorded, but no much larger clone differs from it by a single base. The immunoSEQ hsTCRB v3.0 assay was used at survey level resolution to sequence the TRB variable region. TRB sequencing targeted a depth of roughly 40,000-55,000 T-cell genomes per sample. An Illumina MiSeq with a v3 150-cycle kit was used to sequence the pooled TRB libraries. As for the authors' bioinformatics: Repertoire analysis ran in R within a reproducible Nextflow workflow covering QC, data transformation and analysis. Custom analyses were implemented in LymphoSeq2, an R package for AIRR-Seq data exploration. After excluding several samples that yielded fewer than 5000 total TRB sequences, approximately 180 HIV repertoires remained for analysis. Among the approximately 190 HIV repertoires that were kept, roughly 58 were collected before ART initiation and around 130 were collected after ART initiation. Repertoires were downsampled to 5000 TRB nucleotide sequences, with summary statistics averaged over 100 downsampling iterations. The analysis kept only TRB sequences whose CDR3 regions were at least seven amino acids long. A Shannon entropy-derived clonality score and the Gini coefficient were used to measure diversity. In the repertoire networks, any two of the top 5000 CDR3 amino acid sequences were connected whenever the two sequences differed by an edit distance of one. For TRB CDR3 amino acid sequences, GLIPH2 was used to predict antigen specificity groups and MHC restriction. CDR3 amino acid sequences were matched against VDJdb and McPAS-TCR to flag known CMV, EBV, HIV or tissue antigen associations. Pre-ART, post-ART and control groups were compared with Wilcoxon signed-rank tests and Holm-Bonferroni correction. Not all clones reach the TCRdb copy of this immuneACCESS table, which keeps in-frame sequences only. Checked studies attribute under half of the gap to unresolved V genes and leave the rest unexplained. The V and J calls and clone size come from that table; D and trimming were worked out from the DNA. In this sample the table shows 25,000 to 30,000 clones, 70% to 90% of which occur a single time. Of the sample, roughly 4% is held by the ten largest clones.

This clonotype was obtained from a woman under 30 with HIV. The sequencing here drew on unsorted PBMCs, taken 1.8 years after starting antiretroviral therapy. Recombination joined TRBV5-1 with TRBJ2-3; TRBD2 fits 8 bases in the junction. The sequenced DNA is TGCGCCAGCAGCTTGGGGAATAGCGGGGGCACAGATACGCAGTATTTT. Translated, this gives CASSLGNSGGTDTQYF.